The 20 T cell receptor beta chains presented below share a single source sample, sequenced in a study of cytomegalovirus exposure and HLA in healthy donors. 13 Jbeta primers and 60 Vbeta primers were used for the PCR. Some clones are missing from TCRdb's copy, which holds only in-frame ones; the method was immunoSEQ multiplex PCR. The repertoire holds about 180,000 clones, with 65% to 80% as singletons. The material sequenced was PBMCs. The receptors originated from a woman between 35 and 50 years old in good health and CMV-seronegative.

The V and J genes are TRBV6-5 and TRBJ1-1, with D possibly matching TRBD1 (6 bases). The CDR3 covers 12 residues. From germline, CDR1 is MNHEY and CDR2 SVGAGI. Trimming shortened V by 5 bases and J by 6 bases, and 10 bases separated the two germline ends. CDR3 sequence: CASSRGTSEAFF. CDR3 nucleotide sequence: TGTGCCAGCAGTCGTGGGACATCTGAAGCTTTCTTT.

The rearrangement links TRBV6-5 to TRBJ1-6; D remains ambiguous. CDR1 MNHEY and CDR2 SVGAGI come from the germline V gene. There are 12 residues in the CDR3. The V gene lost 6 bases and the J gene lost 13 bases, with 13 bases spanning the gap. CDR3 sequence reads: CASSPSTCPLHF. The CDR3 coding sequence is TGTGCCAGCAGCCCCTCGACTTGTCCCCTCCACTTT.

CDR3 residues: CASSLPVNTEAFF. In nucleotides, the CDR3 is TGTGCCAGCAGCTTGCCAGTGAACACTGAAGCTTTCTTT. The chain uses TRBV5-4 and TRBJ1-1, with D unresolved. Germline CDR1 is SGHNT and CDR2 is YYREEE (reference sequence). The CDR3 length is 13 residues. The ends were cut back, 1 base at V and 0 bases at J, with 4 bases in the middle.

This rearrangement joins TRBV28 to TRBJ2-2; D is unclear. The CDR3 extends over 15 amino acids. Germline CDR1 and CDR2: MDHEN and SYDVKM. The ends were cut back, 3 bases at V and 4 bases at J, with 12 bases in the middle. The CDR3 DNA sequence: TGTGCCAGCAGTTTCCCACCTCCGAGCACCGGGGAGCTGTTTTTT. It codes for CASSFPPPSTGELFF.

The DNA for the CDR3 is TGTGCCAGCAGTTTTTCGGGACTAGCTCACAATGAGCAGTTCTTC. This sequence encodes CASSFSGLAHNEQFF. V usage is TRBV28 and J usage is TRBJ2-1; the match to TRBD2 covers 9 bases. Per the germline V gene, CDR1 is MDHEN and CDR2 is SYDVKM. The CDR3 spans 15 residues. With V trimmed by 3 bases and J by 5 bases, 5 bases remained unmatched.

A few counts support this clone. The chain recombines TRBV5-6 with TRBJ2-7, with 8 positions matching TRBD1. With V trimmed by 5 bases and J by 3 bases, 13 bases remained unmatched. The CDR3 runs 16 residues. CDR1 is SGHDT, CDR2 YYEEEE, per germline. The CDR3 region is CASRSSRGTGLYEQYF. CDR3 nucleotide sequence: TGTGCCAGCAGGTCGAGCCGCGGGACAGGCCTCTACGAGCAGTACTTC.

The J gene is TRBJ2-2, the V gene TRBV5-1, with a weak D call TRBD1 (5 bases). The CDR3 is 15 amino acids. Germline CDR1 SGHRS, CDR2 YFSETQ. V dropped 1 base and J dropped 3 bases, with 10 bases sitting between them. The DNA of the CDR3 is TGCGCCAGCAGCTTGTCAGGGATGGACACCGGGGAGCTGTTTTTT. Protein: CASSLSGMDTGELFF.

V is TRBV10-3 and J is TRBJ2-2; the D gene is possibly TRBD1 (6 bases). The germline gives CDR1 ENHRY, CDR2 SYGVKD. The CDR3 loop spans 17 amino acids. Trimming left V 0 bases short and J 3 bases short, with 14 bases between. In DNA, the CDR3 is TGTGCCATCAGTGAGTCCACGGGACACCGGGACACCGGGGAGCTGTTTTTT. This gives the protein CAISESTGHRDTGELFF.

For the CDR3, the DNA is TGTGCCAGCAGTCGGACAGTCCAAGAGACCCAGTACTTC. The encoded protein is CASSRTVQETQYF. The chain employs TRBV6-5 and TRBJ2-5, with D possibly TRBD1 on 6 matching bases. Germline V gene data show CDR1 as MNHEY and CDR2 as SVGAGI. This CDR3 contains 13 residues. V lost 5 bases, J lost 1 base, and 8 bases lay in between.

J is TRBJ2-1 and V is TRBV29-1, with 11 bases fitting TRBD1. The CDR3 length is 13 residues. CDR1 and CDR2 (germline): SQVTM, ANQGSEA. V lost 1 base, J lost 9 bases, and 2 bases stayed unmatched. This CDR3 reads CSVEGTGGCEQFF. CDR3 nucleotide sequence: TGCAGCGTTGAAGGGACAGGGGGCTGTGAGCAGTTCTTC.

V gene TRBV28 combines with J gene TRBJ1-4, with TRBD1 matching over 7 bases. CDR1 MDHEN and CDR2 SYDVKM come from the germline V gene. J was trimmed by 0 bases and V by 6 bases; bases with no gene match: 4. The length of the CDR3 is 15 residues. CDR3 in amino acids: CASSGQDATNEKLFF. The CDR3 DNA follows: TGTGCCAGCAGCGGACAGGATGCAACTAATGAAAAACTGTTTTTT.

The chain combines TRBV7-6 with TRBJ2-5; D is uncertain. The CDR3 contains 14 residues. Germline V gives CDR1 SGHVS, CDR2 FNYEAQ. Trimming stripped 5 bases from V and 2 bases from J, with 12 bases between. The CDR3 region has the DNA TGTGCCAGCAGCCCACGACTCCGTCAAGAGACCCAGTACTTC. It is translated as CASSPRLRQETQYF.

The chain uses TRBV30 and TRBJ1-2; TRBD1 is a possible D gene (6 bases). Germline V gene sequence: CDR1 GTSNPN, CDR2 SVGIG (reference sequence). V gave up 2 bases and J gave up 6 bases, with 13 bases separating them. This CDR3 is 13 amino acids long. CDR3 in DNA: TGTGCCTGGAGTCAGGAGGGGGGGGATGGCTACACCTTC. Its protein is CAWSQEGGDGYTF.

The chain joins TRBV6-4 to TRBJ2-3; 8 bases agree with TRBD1. After removal of 4 bases from V and 3 bases from J, the junction contained 6 bases not matched to a gene. There are 15 residues in the CDR3. Per germline, CDR1 MRHNA and CDR2 SNTAGT. The CDR3, as DNA: TGTGCCAGCAGTGCAGGGGGCCGTGGGACAGATACGCAGTATTTT. Translation: CASSAGGRGTDTQYF.

The rearrangement uses TRBV25-1 and TRBJ2-2, with unresolved D. This CDR3 is 11 amino acids long. CDR1 MGHDK and CDR2 SYGVNS come from the germline V gene. V was cut by 4 bases and J by 8 bases, with 5 bases left in between. The CDR3 bases are TGTGCCAGCAGTGTCGCGGGGGAGCTGTTTTTT. Translation gives CASSVAGELFF.

The rearrangement links TRBV11-1 to TRBJ1-1, with TRBD1 matching over 8 bases. This CDR3 has 14 amino acids. Germline V CDR1 and CDR2: SGHAT, FQDESV (reference sequence). V trimming: 6 bases; J trimming: 4 bases; junction bases outside the gene matches: 7. The DNA for the CDR3 is TGTGCCAGCAGACCGACAGGGGAGATCACTGAAGCTTTCTTT. It specifies CASRPTGEITEAFF.

This clone has only a few counts. V gene TRBV5-4 combines with J gene TRBJ1-2; D is ambiguous. Trimming cost V 2 bases and J 6 bases, with 2 bases left between them. The length of the CDR3 is 10 residues. Germline V gives CDR1 SGHNT, CDR2 YYREEE (reference sequence). The DNA of the CDR3 is TGTGCCAGCAGCTTCAATGGCTACACCTTC. Protein product: CASSFNGYTF. Using reference TRBV5-4 and TRBJ1-2 for the parts outside the CDR3, the full variable domain is ETGVTQSPTHLIKTRGQQVTLRCSSQSGHNTVSWYQQALGQGPQFIFQYYREEENGRGNFPPRFSGLQFPNYSSELNVNALELDDSALYLCASSFNGYTFGSGTRLTVV.

The chain employs TRBV10-3 and TRBJ1-5; D might be TRBD1 (6 bases). Looked up from germline, CDR1 is ENHRY and CDR2 is SYGVKD. The length of the CDR3 is 13 residues. V was cut by 8 bases and J by 7 bases, with 15 bases left in between. CDR3 in DNA: TGTGCCATCGGAAAACAGGACAGACAGCCCCAGCATTTT. Protein product: CAIGKQDRQPQHF.

This clone has only one observation. The V gene is TRBV7-9, the J gene TRBJ1-1, with D perhaps matching TRBD1 (5 bases). Trimming shortened V by 3 bases and J by 3 bases, and 8 bases separated the two germline ends. This CDR3 is 13 amino acids long. Looked up from germline, CDR1 is SEHNR and CDR2 is FQNEAQ (reference sequence). DNA for the CDR3: TGTGCCAGCAGCTTCGGCAGGGACACTGAAGCTTTCTTT. This gives the protein CASSFGRDTEAFF.

The V gene is TRBV7-9, the J gene TRBJ1-1; D unclear. This CDR3 is 13 amino acids long. V lost 3 bases to trimming and J lost 13 bases, with 18 bases between them. Germline V gene lookup returns CDR1 SEHNR and CDR2 FQNEAQ (reference sequence). CDR3 in amino acids: CASSFVGQPEGFF. CDR3 bases: TGTGCCAGCAGCTTCGTTGGTCAGCCGGAGGGTTTCTTT.